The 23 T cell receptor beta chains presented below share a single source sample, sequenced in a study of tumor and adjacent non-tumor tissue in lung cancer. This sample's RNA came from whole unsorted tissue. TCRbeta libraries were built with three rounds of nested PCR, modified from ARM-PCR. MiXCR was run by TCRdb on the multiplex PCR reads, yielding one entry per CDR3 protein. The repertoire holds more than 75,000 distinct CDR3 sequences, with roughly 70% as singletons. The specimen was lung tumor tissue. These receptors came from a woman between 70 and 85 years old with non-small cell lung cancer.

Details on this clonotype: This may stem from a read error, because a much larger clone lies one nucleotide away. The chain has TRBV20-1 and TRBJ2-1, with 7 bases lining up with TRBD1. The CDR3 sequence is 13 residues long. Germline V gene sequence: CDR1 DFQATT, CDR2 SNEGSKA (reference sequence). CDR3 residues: CSAYRGTDNDQFF. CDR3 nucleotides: TGCAGTGCTTACAGAGGGACAGACAATGATCAGTTCTTC.

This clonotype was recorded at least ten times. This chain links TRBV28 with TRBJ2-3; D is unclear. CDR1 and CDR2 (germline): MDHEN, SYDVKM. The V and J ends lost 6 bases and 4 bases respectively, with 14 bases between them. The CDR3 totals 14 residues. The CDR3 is CASSSHLTPDTQYF. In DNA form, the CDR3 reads TGTGCCAGCAGCTCACACCTAACCCCAGATACGCAGTATTTT.

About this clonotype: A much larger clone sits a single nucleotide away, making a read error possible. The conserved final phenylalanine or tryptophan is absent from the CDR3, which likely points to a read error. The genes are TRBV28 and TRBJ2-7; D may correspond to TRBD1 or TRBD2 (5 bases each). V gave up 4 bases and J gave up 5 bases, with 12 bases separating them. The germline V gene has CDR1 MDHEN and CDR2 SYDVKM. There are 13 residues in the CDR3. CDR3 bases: TGTGCCAGCAGTTCCCCTGGGACCAACGAGCAGTACCTC. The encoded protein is CASSSPGTNEQYL.

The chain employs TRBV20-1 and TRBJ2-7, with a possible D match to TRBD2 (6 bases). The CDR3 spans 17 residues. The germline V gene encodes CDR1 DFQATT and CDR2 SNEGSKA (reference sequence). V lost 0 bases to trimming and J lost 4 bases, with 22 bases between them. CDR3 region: CSARDFGGLGSVYEQYF. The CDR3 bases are TGCAGTGCTAGAGATTTTGGGGGACTTGGGAGCGTTTACGAGCAGTACTTC.

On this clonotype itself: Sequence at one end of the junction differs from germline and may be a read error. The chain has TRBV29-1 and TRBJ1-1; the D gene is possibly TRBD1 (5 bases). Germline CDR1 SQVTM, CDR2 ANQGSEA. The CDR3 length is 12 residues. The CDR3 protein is CTVDPGNTEAFF. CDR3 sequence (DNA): TGCACCGTTGATCCAGGGAACACTGAGGCTTTCTTT.

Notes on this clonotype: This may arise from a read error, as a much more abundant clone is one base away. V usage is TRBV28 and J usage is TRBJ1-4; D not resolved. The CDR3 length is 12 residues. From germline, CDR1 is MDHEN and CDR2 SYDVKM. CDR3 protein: CASRRPNEKPFF. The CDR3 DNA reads TGTGCCAGCAGACGGCCTAATGAAAAACCGTTTTTT. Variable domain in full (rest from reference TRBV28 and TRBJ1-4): DVKVTQSSRYLVKRTGEKVFLECVQDMDHENMFWYRQDPGLGLRLIYFSYDVKMKEKGDIPEGYSVSREKKERFSLILESASTNQTSMYLCASRRPNEKPFFGSGTQLSVL.

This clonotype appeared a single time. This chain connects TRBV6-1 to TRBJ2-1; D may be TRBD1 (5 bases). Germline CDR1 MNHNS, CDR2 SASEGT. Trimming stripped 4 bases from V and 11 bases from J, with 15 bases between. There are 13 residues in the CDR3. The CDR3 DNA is TGTGCCAGCAGTGCACACACCAGGACACAGCAGTTCTTC. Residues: CASSAHTRTQQFF.

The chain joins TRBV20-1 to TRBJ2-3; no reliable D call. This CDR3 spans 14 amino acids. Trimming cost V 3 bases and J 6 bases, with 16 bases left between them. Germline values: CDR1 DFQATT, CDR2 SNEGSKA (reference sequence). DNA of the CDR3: TGCAGTGCTAGGGCCGGCCTAAAGGGCGATACGCAGTATTTT. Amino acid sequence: CSARAGLKGDTQYF.

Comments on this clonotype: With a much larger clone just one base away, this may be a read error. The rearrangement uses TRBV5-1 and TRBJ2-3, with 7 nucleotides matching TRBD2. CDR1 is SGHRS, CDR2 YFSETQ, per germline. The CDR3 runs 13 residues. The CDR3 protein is CASTRDYTDTQCF. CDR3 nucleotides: TGCGCCAGCACCCGGGACTACACAGATACGCAGTGTTTT.

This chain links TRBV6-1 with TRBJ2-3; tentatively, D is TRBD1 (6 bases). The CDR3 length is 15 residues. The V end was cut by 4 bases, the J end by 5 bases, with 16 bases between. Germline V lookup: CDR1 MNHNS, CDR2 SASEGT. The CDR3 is CASSGVRGLEDTQYF. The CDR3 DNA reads TGTGCCAGCAGTGGGGTCAGGGGCCTAGAAGATACGCAGTATTTT.

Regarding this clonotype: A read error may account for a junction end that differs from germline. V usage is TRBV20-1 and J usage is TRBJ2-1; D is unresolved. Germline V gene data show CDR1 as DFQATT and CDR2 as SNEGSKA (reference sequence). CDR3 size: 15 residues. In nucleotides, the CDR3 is TGCAATGCTAGGCTCGGCGGATTTGTCTACAATGAGCAGTTCTTC. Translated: CNARLGGFVYNEQFF.

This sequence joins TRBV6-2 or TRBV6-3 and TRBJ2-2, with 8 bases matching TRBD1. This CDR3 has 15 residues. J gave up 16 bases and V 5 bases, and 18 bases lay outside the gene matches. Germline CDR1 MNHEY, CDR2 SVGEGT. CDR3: CASSDTGGQDGEPFF. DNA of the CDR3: TGTGCCAGCAGTGACACAGGGGGTCAGGACGGGGAACCGTTTTTT.

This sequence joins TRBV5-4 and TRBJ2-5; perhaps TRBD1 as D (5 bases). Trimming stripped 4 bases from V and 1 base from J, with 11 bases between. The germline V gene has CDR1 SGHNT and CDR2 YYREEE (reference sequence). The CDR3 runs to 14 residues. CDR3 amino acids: CASSAITGQETQYF. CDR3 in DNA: TGTGCCAGCAGCGCTATCACAGGCCAAGAGACCCAGTACTTC.

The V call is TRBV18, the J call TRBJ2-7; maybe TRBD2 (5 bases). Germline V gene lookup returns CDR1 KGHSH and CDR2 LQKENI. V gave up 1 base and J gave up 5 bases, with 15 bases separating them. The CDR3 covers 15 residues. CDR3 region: CASSPLREEGNEQYF. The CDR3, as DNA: TGTGCCAGCTCACCACTTCGAGAAGAGGGAAACGAGCAGTACTTC.

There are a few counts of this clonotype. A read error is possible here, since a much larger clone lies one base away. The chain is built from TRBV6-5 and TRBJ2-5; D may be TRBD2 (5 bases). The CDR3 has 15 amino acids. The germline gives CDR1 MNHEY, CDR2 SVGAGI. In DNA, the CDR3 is TGTGGCAGCAGTTACTCCTTCGAGGGTTCGGAGACCCAGTACTTC. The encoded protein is CGSSYSFEGSETQYF.

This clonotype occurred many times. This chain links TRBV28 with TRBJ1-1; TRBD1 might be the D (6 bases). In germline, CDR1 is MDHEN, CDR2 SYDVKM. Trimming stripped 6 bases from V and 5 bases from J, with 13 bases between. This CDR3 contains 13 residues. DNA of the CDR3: TGTGCCAGCAGGCCGGGACAACGAACTGAAGCTTTCTTT. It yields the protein CASRPGQRTEAFF.

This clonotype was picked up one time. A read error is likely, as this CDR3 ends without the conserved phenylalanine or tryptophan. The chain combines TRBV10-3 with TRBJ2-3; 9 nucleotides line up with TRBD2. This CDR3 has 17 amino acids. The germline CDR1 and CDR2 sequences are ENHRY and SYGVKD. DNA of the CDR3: TGTGCCATCAGTGAGTCCCCGACTAGCGGTAGCATAGATACGCAGTATGTT. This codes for CAISESPTSGSIDTQYV.

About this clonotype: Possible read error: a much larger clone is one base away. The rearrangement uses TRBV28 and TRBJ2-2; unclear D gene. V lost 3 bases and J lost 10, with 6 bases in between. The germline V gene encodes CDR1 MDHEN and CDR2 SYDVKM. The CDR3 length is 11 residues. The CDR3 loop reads CASSLPVELFF. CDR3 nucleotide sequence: TGTGCCAGCAGTTTGCCGGTGGAGCTGTTTTTT.

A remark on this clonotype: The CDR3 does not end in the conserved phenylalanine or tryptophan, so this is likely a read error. As DNA, the CDR3 is TGCAGCATTAAACGGGACACCTACTACGAGCAGTACTTA. It specifies CSIKRDTYYEQYL. The chain couples TRBV29-1 to TRBJ2-7; TRBD1 is a possible D gene (6 bases). This CDR3 region has 13 residues. With 8 bases removed from V and 3 bases from J, the gap between germline ends came to 17 bases. Germline lookup yields CDR1 SQVTM and CDR2 ANQGSEA.

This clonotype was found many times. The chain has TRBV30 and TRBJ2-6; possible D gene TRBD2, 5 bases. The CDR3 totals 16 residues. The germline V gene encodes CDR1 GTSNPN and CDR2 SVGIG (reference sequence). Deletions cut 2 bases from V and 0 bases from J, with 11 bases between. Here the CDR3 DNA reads TGTGCCTGGAGTCCCGGACTGACCTCTGGGGCCAACGTCCTGACTTTC. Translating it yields CAWSPGLTSGANVLTF.

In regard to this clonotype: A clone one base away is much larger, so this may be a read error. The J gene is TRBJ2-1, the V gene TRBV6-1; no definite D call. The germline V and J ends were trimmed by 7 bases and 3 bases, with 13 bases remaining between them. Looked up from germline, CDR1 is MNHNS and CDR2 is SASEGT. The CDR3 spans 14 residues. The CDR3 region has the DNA TGTGCCAGCATGACTGGAACTATCTACAATGAGCAGTTCTTC. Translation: CASMTGTIYNEQFF.

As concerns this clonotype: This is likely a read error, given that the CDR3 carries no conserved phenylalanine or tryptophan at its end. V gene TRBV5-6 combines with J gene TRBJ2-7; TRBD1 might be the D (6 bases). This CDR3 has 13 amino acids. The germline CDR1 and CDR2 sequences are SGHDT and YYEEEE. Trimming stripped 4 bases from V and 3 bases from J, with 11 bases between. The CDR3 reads CASSETRGYEQYL. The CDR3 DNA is TGTGCCAGCAGCGAAACCAGGGGCTACGAGCAGTACTTA.

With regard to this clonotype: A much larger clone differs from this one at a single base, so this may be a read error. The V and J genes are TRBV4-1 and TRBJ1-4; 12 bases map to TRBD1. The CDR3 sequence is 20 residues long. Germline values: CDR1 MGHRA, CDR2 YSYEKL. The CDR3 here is CASNQEFRDRGRATNEKLFF. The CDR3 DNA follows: TGCGCCAGCAACCAAGAATTCCGGGACAGGGGGCGAGCAACTAATGAAAAACTGTTTTTT.